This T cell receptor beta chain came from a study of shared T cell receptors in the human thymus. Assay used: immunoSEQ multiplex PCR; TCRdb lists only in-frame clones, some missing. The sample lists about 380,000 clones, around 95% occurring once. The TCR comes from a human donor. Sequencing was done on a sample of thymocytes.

For the CDR3, the DNA is TGTGCCAGCCCCCCATTTCGTCTGAACACTGAAGCTTTCTTT. Its translation: CASPPFRLNTEAFF. The gene calls are TRBV5-8 and TRBJ1-1; D ambiguous. Germline V gives CDR1 SGHTS, CDR2 YDEGEE. V lost 7 bases and J 0 bases, leaving 13 bases between the germline ends. The CDR3 extends over 14 amino acids.